The 9 T cell receptor beta chains presented below share a single source sample, sequenced in a study of cytomegalovirus exposure and HLA in healthy donors. This PCR relied on a set of 60 Vbeta primers and 13 Jbeta primers. Libraries were prepared by immunoSEQ multiplex PCR; TCRdb keeps only in-frame clonotypes and omits some of them. The sample has about 200,000 clones; roughly 70% are singletons. Sequencing was performed on PBMCs. The source of these receptors is a man in his forties in good health and CMV-seropositive.

The chain couples TRBV19 to TRBJ1-1, with D unclear. The CDR3 runs 14 residues. V lost 5 bases to trimming and J lost 0 bases, with 10 bases between them. Germline values: CDR1 LNHDA, CDR2 SQIVND (reference sequence). The CDR3 protein is CASSSGSVNTEAFF. As DNA, the CDR3 is TGTGCCAGTAGTTCGGGGTCGGTGAACACTGAAGCTTTCTTT.

The chain is built from TRBV11-2 and TRBJ2-1; the D gene is possibly TRBD1 (5 bases). CDR1 is SGHAT, CDR2 FQNNGV, per germline. V lost 3 bases, J lost 2 bases, and 8 bases lay in between. The CDR3 has 14 amino acids. CDR3 sequence: CASSFDSPYNEQFF. The CDR3 DNA follows: TGTGCCAGCAGCTTCGACAGCCCCTACAATGAGCAGTTCTTC.

The rearrangement uses TRBV5-1 and TRBJ1-4; 9 bases match TRBD1. CDR1 is SGHRS and CDR2 is YFSETQ in the germline V gene. CDR3 length equals 14 residues. After removal of 4 bases from V and 5 bases from J, the junction contained 3 bases not matched to a gene. The CDR3 region has the DNA TGCGCCAGCAGCGGGGGACAGGGAAATGAAAAACTGTTTTTT. It is translated as CASSGGQGNEKLFF. The whole variable domain, remainder taken from reference TRBV5-1 and TRBJ1-4, is KAGVTQTPRYLIKTRGQQVTLSCSPISGHRSVSWYQQTPGQGLQFLFEYFSETQRNKGNFPGRFSGRQFSNSRSEMNVSTLELGDSALYLCASSGGQGNEKLFFGSGTQLSVL.

This chain connects TRBV6-5 to TRBJ2-7; 7 nucleotides line up with TRBD2. This CDR3 is 13 amino acids long. The junction had 7 bases not matched to a gene; V was cut back by 9 bases and J by 2 bases. Germline assignment: CDR1 MNHEY and CDR2 SVGAGI. The CDR3 DNA follows: TGTGCCAGTCCTAGGGGAGGGGCCTACGAGCAGTACTTC. Protein product: CASPRGGAYEQYF.

The rearrangement joins TRBV13 to TRBJ1-1, with D hard to call. Per germline, CDR1 PRHDT and CDR2 FYEKMQ (reference sequence). The CDR3 is made up of 15 amino acids. The germline V and J ends were trimmed by 3 bases and 2 bases, with 13 bases remaining between them. The CDR3 DNA reads TGTGCCAGCAGCTTTCGGGTCGAGGATAACACTGAAGCTTTCTTT. Translation gives CASSFRVEDNTEAFF.

This clone was seen just once. The gene calls are TRBV15 and TRBJ2-7, with 10 bases aligning to TRBD1. With 1 base clipped from V and 4 bases from J, the junction kept 4 bases outside the gene matches. The CDR3 has 15 amino acids. Germline CDR1 and CDR2: LNHNV and YYDKDF (reference sequence). Here the CDR3 DNA reads TGTGCCACCAGCAGAGGGGACAGGGGTCCTTACGAGCAGTACTTC. Its protein product is CATSRGDRGPYEQYF. Together with reference TRBV15 and TRBJ2-7, the CDR3 gives the full variable domain: DAMVIQNPRYQVTQFGKPVTLSCSQTLNHNVMYWYQQKSSQAPKLLFHYYDKDFNNEADTPDNFQSRRPNTSFCFLDIRSPGLGDTAMYLCATSRGDRGPYEQYFGPGTRLTVT.

The rearrangement joins TRBV28 to TRBJ2-3; D gene unclear. This CDR3 spans 12 amino acids. Germline CDR1 reads MDHEN; CDR2 reads SYDVKM. Trimming cost V 3 bases and J 7 bases, with 8 bases left between them. The CDR3 nucleotides read TGTGCCAGCAGTTTGAGAGTTAATACGCAGTATTTT. Its translation: CASSLRVNTQYF.

The rearrangement uses TRBV12-5 and TRBJ1-1, with 8 bases that match TRBD1. This CDR3 contains 14 residues. V trimming: 5 bases; J trimming: 1 base; junction bases outside the gene matches: 3. Germline V lookup: CDR1 LGHNT, CDR2 FRNRAP. The CDR3, as DNA: TGTGCTAGTGGTCCAGGGGGCGCGAACACTGAAGCTTTCTTT. It translates to CASGPGGANTEAFF.

The chain is built from TRBV25-1 and TRBJ2-7; D might be TRBD2 (6 bases). CDR3 length equals 16 residues. V gave up 6 bases and J gave up 7 bases, with 25 bases separating them. Germline V CDR1 and CDR2: MGHDK, SYGVNS. The CDR3 DNA follows: TGTGCCAGCAGGGGTAAAACCGGGACTGCGGTCCGGGAGCAGTACTTC. It yields the protein CASRGKTGTAVREQYF.